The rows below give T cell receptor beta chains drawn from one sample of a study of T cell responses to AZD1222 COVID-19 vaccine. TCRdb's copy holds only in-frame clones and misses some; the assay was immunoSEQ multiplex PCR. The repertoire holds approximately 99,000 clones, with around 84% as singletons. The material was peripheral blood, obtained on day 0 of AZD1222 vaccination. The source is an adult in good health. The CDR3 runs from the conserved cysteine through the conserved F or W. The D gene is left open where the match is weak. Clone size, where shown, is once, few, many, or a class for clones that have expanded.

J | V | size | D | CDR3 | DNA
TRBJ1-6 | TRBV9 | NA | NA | CASSVAMGPNSPLHF | TGTGCCAGCAGCGTAGCGATGGGGCCTAATTCACCCCTCCACTTT
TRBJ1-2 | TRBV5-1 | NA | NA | CASRSPRGYSDYGYTF | TGCGCCAGCAGATCCCCGCGGGGGTACAGTGACTATGGCTACACCTTC
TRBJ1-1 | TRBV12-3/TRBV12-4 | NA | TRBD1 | CASSLVDRTEAFF | TGTGCCAGCAGTTTAGTGGACAGGACTGAAGCTTTCTTT
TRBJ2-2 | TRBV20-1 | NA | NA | CSASRADKNTGELFF | TGCAGTGCTAGTAGGGCGGATAAGAACACCGGGGAGCTGTTTTTT
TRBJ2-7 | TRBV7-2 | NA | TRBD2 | CASSYTSGGAKAYEQYF | TGTGCCAGCAGCTATACTAGCGGGGGGGCAAAAGCCTACGAGCAGTACTTC
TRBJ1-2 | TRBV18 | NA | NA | CASSPEAGYLGYTF | TGTGCCAGCTCACCAGAGGCAGGGTACCTTGGCTACACCTTC
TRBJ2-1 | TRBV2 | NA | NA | CASSERWGGDNEQFF | TGTGCCAGCAGTGAAAGGTGGGGAGGAGACAATGAGCAGTTCTTC
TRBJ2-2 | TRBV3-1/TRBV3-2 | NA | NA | CASSLPRHNTGELFF | TGTGCCAGCAGCCTACCTAGACACAACACCGGGGAGCTGTTTTTT
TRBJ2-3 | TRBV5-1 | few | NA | CASSASTDTQYF | TGCGCCAGCAGCGCAAGCACAGATACGCAGTATTTT
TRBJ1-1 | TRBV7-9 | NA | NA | CASSPPGGRAEAFF | TGTGCCAGCAGCCCTCCGGGGGGGCGAGCTGAAGCTTTCTTT
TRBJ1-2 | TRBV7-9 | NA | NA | CASSSRWTADRYGYTF | TGTGCCAGCAGCTCCCGATGGACAGCGGACCGCTATGGCTACACCTTC
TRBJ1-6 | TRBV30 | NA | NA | CAWSEGQNSPLHF | TGTGCCTGGAGTGAGGGGCAGAATTCACCCCTCCACTTT
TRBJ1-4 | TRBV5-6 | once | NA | CASSFGRSDEKLFF | TGTGCCAGCAGCTTCGGACGGTCAGATGAAAAACTGTTTTTT
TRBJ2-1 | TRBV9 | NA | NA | CASSVGGDEQFF | TGTGCCAGCAGCGTAGGTGGAGATGAGCAGTTCTTC
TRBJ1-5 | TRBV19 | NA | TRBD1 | CASSIVGPGGNNQPQHF | TGTGCCAGTAGTATAGTAGGCCCAGGGGGGAACAATCAGCCCCAGCATTTT
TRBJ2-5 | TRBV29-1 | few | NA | CSGTGGALGTGSFETQYF | TGCAGCGGGACAGGAGGGGCCCTTGGAACCGGGTCTTTCGAGACCCAGTACTTC
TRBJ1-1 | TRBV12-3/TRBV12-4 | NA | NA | CASSLRGRVAAFF | TGTGCCAGCAGTTTACGGGGTCGTGTTGCAGCTTTCTTT
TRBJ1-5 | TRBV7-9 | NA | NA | CASSYWTATHPQPQHF | TGTGCCAGCAGCTACTGGACAGCTACGCATCCTCAGCCCCAGCATTTT
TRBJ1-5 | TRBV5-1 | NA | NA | CASSSGTAPHQPQHF | TGCGCCAGCAGCTCGGGCACAGCTCCTCATCAGCCCCAGCATTTT
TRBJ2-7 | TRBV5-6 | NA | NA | CASSRPWGAYEQYF | TGTGCCAGCAGCCGCCCCTGGGGTGCCTACGAGCAGTACTTC
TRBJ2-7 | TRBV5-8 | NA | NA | CASSLLGHGGGEQYF | TGTGCCAGCAGCTTACTTGGACACGGAGGAGGCGAGCAGTACTTC
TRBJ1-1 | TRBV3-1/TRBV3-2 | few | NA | CASSRRGGDTEAFF | TGTGCCAGCAGCCGTAGGGGAGGGGACACTGAAGCTTTCTTT
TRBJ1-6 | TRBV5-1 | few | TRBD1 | CASSVGLLDRKNSPLHF | TGCGCCAGCAGCGTGGGCCTCCTGGACAGGAAAAATTCACCCCTCCACTTT
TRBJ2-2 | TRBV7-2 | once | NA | CAWGGGGTGELFF | TGTGCCTGGGGAGGGGGAGGCACCGGGGAGCTGTTTTTT
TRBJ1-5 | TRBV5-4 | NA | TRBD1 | CASSLGTGDNQPQHF | TGTGCCAGCAGCTTGGGGACAGGGGACAATCAGCCCCAGCATTTT
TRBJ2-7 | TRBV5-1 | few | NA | CASSGGYFGGGLRGVYEQYF | TGCGCCAGCAGCGGGGGATATTTCGGTGGGGGCCTTAGAGGTGTGTACGAGCAGTACTTC
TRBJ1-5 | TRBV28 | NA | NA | CASSLVGAEQPQHF | TGTGCCAGCAGTTTGGTGGGAGCGGAGCAGCCCCAGCATTTT
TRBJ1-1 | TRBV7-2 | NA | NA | CASSLQRGGGVAFF | TGTGCCAGCAGCTTACAGAGGGGAGGCGGGGTGGCTTTCTTT
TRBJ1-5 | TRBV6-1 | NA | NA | CASSENFNQPQHF | TGTGCCAGCAGTGAAAACTTCAATCAGCCCCAGCATTTT
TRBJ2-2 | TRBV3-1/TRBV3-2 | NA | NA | CASSPRVGTGELFF | TGTGCCAGCAGCCCCCGGGTGGGCACCGGGGAGCTGTTTTTT
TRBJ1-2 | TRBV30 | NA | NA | CAWSVYGHGYTF | TGTGCCTGGAGTGTCTACGGCCATGGCTACACCTTC
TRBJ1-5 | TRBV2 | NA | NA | CASIPDEVSNQPQHF | TGTGCCAGCATCCCGGATGAGGTTAGCAATCAGCCCCAGCATTTT
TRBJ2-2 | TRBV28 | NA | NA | CASGSLNTGELFF | TGTGCCAGCGGCTCTCTTAACACCGGGGAGCTGTTTTTT
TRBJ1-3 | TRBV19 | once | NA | CASSPSDSYSGNTIYF | TGTGCCAGTAGTCCGTCGGACAGCTACTCTGGAAACACCATATATTTT
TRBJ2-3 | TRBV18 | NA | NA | CASSVSITDTQYF | TGTGCCAGCTCCGTTTCTATCACAGATACGCAGTATTTT
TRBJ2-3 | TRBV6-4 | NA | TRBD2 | CASSALAGNTDTQYF | TGTGCCAGCAGTGCACTAGCGGGGAACACAGATACGCAGTATTTT
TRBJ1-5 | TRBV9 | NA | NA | CASSRGDFQPQHF | TGTGCCAGCAGCCGGGGGGATTTCCAGCCCCAGCATTTT
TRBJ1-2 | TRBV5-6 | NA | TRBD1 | CASSHRQGDYGYTF | TGTGCCAGCAGCCACAGACAGGGTGACTATGGCTACACCTTC
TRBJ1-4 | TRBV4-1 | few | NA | CASSQSITRGINEKLFF | TGCGCCAGCAGCCAATCGATAACCCGGGGGATAAATGAAAAACTGTTTTTT
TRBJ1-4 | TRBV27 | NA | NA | CASSLSGGGKLFF | TGTGCCAGCAGTTTATCGGGGGGGGGAAAACTGTTTTTT
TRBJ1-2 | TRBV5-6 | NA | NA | CASSLQGSRYTF | TGTGCCAGCAGCTTGCAGGGTTCGCGCTACACCTTC
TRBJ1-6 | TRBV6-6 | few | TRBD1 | CASSLDRGQQSLHF | TGTGCCAGCAGCCTAGACAGGGGGCAACAGTCCCTCCACTTT